Listed here is a single T cell receptor beta chain. This entry belongs to a study of OX40 agonist ivuxolimab in advanced cancers. About the study: With ivuxolimab, an agonistic anti-OX40 (CD134) antibody, patients were treated. A male proportion of about 84% was recorded, with mean age roughly 60 years and range about 23 to 90.

Sequencing used immunoSEQ multiplex PCR; TCRdb keeps in-frame clones, though not all of them. The repertoire holds fewer than 85,000 clones, with roughly 85% as singletons. The specimen was CD4+ or CD8+ T cells sorted from blood, collected in a trial of the OX40 agonist ivuxolimab. The sequence was collected from an adult with an advanced solid tumor such as melanoma, head and neck, liver or kidney cancer.

CDR3 amino acids: CASSQDGRPNTDTQYF. CDR3 sequence (DNA): TGCGCCAGCAGCCAAGATGGGCGGCCTAACACAGATACGCAGTATTTT. The chain has TRBV4-1 and TRBJ2-3; D unclear. V was shortened by 0 bases and J by 2 bases, with 12 bases between the two germline ends. CDR1 is MGHRA and CDR2 is YSYEKL in the germline V gene. This CDR3 is 16 amino acids long.